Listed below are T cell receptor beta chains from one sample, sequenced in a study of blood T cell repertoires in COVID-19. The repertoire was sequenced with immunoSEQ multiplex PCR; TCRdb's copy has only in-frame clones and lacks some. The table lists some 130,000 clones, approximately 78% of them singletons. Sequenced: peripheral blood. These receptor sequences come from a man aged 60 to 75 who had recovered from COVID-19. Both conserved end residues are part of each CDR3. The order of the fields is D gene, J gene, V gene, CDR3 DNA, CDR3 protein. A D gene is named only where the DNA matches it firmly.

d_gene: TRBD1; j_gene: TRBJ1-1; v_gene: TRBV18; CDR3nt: TGTGCCAGCTCACCCTCGGACAGGGGGAACACTGAAGCTTTCTTT; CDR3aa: CASSPSDRGNTEAFF
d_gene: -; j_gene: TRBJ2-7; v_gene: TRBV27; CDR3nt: TGTGCCAGCAGTTATACTTTTGGGGCTATAGAGCAGTACTTC; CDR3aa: CASSYTFGAIEQYF
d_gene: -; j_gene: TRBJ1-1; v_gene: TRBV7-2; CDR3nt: TGTGCCAGCAGCTTAGCGGTCAGGGCGTCTGAAGCTTTCTTT; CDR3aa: CASSLAVRASEAFF
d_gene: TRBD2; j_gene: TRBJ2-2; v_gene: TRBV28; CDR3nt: TGTGCCAGCAGTTTATCGGTAGCGGGGAACACCGGGGAGCTGTTTTTT; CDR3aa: CASSLSVAGNTGELFF
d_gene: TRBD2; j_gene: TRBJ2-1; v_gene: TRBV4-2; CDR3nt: TGTGCCAGCAGCCGCGGGACTAGCGGTTTCAATGAGCAGTTCTTC; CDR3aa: CASSRGTSGFNEQFF
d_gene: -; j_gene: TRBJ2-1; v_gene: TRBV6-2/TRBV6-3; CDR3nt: TGTGCCAGCAGTAACCCCGGGACAACCCTTAATGAGCAGTTCTTC; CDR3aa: CASSNPGTTLNEQFF
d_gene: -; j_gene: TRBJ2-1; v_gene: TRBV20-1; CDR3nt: TGCAGTGCTAGTGGCCCAGTCAATGAGCAGTTCTTC; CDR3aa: CSASGPVNEQFF
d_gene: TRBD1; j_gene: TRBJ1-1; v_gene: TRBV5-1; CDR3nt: TGCGCCAGCAGCTTGGAGGACAGGTGGAACACTGAAGCTTTCTTT; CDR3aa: CASSLEDRWNTEAFF
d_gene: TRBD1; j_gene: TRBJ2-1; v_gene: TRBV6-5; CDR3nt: TGTGCCAGCGACCTGGGACAGACGTTCACCAATGAGCAGTTCTTC; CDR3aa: CASDLGQTFTNEQFF
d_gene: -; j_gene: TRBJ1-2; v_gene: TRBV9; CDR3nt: TGTGCCAGCAGCGCAGAGGGCTATGGCTACACCTTC; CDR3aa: CASSAEGYGYTF